This T cell receptor beta chain was retrieved from a study of cytomegalovirus exposure and HLA in healthy donors (dated by TCRdb to the late 2010s). Describing the broader study: An earlier analysis of 587 of the donors reported under 300 Gb of sequence data and some 110 million unique TCR beta sequences obtained from roughly 170 million T cells. About 300 gigabases of sequencing data and approximately 93 million unique TCR sequences were included in an early release covering 550 to 650 HLA-typed donors. Among the approximately 420 genotyped donors, roughly 80% belonged to the genetic ancestry cluster associated with self-reported Caucasian donors. The study aimed to test whether signatures of past pathogen exposure could be identified by cataloging public T cell receptors. The study profiled the T cell repertoires of 666 subjects by immunosequencing and related them to cytomegalovirus serostatus. Along with the approximately 650-subject first cohort, a separate validation cohort of more than 90 different subjects was used. To predict cytomegalovirus infection status, the study brought together high-throughput TCR immunosequencing, statistical association of individual TCRs with disease status, and machine learning. In a later analysis, previously published TCR beta repertoires from 666 donors were re-analyzed and high-resolution HLA genotyping was added so that TCR occurrence patterns could be studied. In the later analysis, no new phenotypic data were used to find candidate immune exposures; instead, reliance was placed on TCR beta sequences and their occurrence across donors. To decide whether each TCR beta V gene segment behaved as functional or pseudogenic, an earlier analysis of some 540 of the donors relied on high-throughput TCR beta sequencing. Donor age, sex, ethnicity and CMV serostatus were compiled alongside the repertoire data. In a later genetic analysis, genome-wide SNP genotypes for about 65% of the roughly 700 donors were used, and that subset was treated as a discovery cohort. All discovery cohort repertoires had been generated using a single sequencing platform. Class I and class II HLA loci were covered by the typing at four-digit resolution. Typing coverage differed by locus: A, B, C, DRB1 and DQB1 were typed in roughly 620-630 donors, DQA1 in 522, DPA1 in some 600, and DPB1 in about 450. About five DR-DQ haplotypes were treated as single units for association and clustering because of strong linkage in the cohort. Among a few hundred genotyped donors of the cohort, an average of roughly 240,000 unique TCR beta nucleotide sequences were sequenced per donor, around 20% of them non-productive.

Note on this clone: What antigen it recognizes has not been identified. One base away there is no much larger clone; base qualities are not given.

What the research found in general, with its limitations: Roughly uniform sequencing depth across donors was assumed in presence/absence analyses, although this assumption may not hold. Compared with equally common non-associated chains, HLA-associated TCR beta chains in a later analysis were more clonally expanded and had lower generation probabilities. A total of 150 to 200 TCR beta chains were listed by the study as associated with cytomegalovirus. An association between a missense DCLRE1C variant and V-gene and J-gene trimming of TCR beta chains was found in a later genetic analysis and replicated in an independent cohort. A group of highly shared sequence variants was considered likely to be a technical artifact of the sequencing pipeline. A few of the identified cytomegalovirus-associated TCR beta chains were confirmed in vitro to be specific for cytomegalovirus antigens. The authors suggested that the approach could potentially be generalized to other disease states and immunological phenotypes. Strong co-occurrence of HLA alleles, especially DR and DQ, made assigning TCR associations to individual alleles difficult. Immune exposure information for the cohort was limited to CMV serostatus. Broadly in line with IMGT annotations, most TCR beta V segments showed up in productive rearrangements about 87% or about 30% of the time in an earlier analysis of 587 of the donors. In both the original and validation cohorts, the classifier was reported to diagnose cytomegalovirus status with high specificity and sensitivity. While some public TCRs were present in many individuals, most TCR sequences turned up only very rarely across donors. According to a later analysis, parvovirus B19, influenza, CMV and Epstein-Barr virus appeared linked to several top co-occurrence clusters. In this cohort, only TCR beta chains were sequenced, and detectable features were limited by the absence of alpha or paired-chain data. According to a later analysis, most CMV-associated TCR beta chains appeared to be HLA-restricted, and the HLA associations seemed to be driven largely by CMV exposure. According to a later analysis, TCR association rates differed among HLA loci, with DRB1 alleles showing the most associated TCRs and HLA-C alleles showing the fewest. Because HLA typing was unavailable for some donors at each locus, only the typed subset was used in association tests. In a later analysis, some 18,000 TCR beta sequences were associated with specific HLA alleles at a false discovery rate of 0.05. A further reported finding was that TCR beta sequences accurately predicted the HLA-A and HLA-B alleles for most subjects in the first cohort. Linkage disequilibrium might explain the correlated functional status among segregating V segments, but an unknown experimental factor could not be excluded. A later genetic analysis reported fewer N-insertions in productive TCRs among donors in an Asian-associated ancestry cluster than the roughly 700-donor mean. About 17 rarely observed V segments, including chromosome 9 orphons, were excluded from the earlier analysis of approximately 500 of the donors because counts were too low.

The receptor library was made with the immunoSEQ multiplex PCR assay. For the multiplex PCR, a mixture combining 60 forward primers for TCR Vbeta segments and 13 reverse primers for TCR Jbeta segments was used. Amplification of the CDR3 region of rearranged TCR beta genes was performed with a multiplex PCR assay on genomic DNA. The amplified TCR beta libraries were sequenced on the Illumina HiSeq System as 87-base-pair reads. The original pipeline was this. In a later analysis, roughly 80 million unique TCR beta chains were counted across the 500 to 700 repertoires, and approximately 11 million of these chains were shared by at least two donors. Raw reads were error-corrected and collapsed into unique sequences by a nearest-neighbor algorithm in which closely related sequences were merged to remove PCR and sequencing errors. V, D and J gene segments were assigned by aligning CDR3 sequences to IMGT reference sequences. For a sequence to be retained, a match of at least six nucleotides was required to both a V gene segment and a J gene segment. A rearrangement was called productive if the CDR3 had no stop codons and remained in frame with V and J, and every other rearrangement was called non-productive. CDR3 was defined by IMGT convention, running from the second conserved V-encoded cysteine to the conserved J-encoded phenylalanine. Sequences without an unambiguous match to a single V gene segment were excluded from the earlier analysis of about 630 of the donors. An earlier analysis of 587 of the donors called V segments functional above 56.7% productive rearrangements and segregating when the between-donor standard deviation exceeded 5%. A statistical classification framework was built for diagnosing cytomegalovirus status from the catalog of TCR beta chain sequences. In a later analysis, TCR nucleotide sequences were compared against IMGT/GENE-DB human TR gene sequences so that V and J genes could be assigned. The TCRdist pipeline was used in a later analysis to assign CDR3 sequences and most-parsimonious VDJ recombination scenarios. In a later analysis, each TCR beta chain was defined by its CDR3 amino acid sequence together with its V-gene family, and reads lacking a unique V-gene family were excluded. A later analysis removed several hundred highly shared, low-generation-probability nucleotide sequences to deal with suspected cross-contamination and a sequencing artifact. For each public chain, a later analysis derived a clonal expansion index from normalized ranks of inferred template counts within each repertoire. Generation probabilities in a later analysis came from a VDJ recombination model fitted to out-of-frame rearrangements, and those results were checked against IGoR. A later analysis scored TCR-TCR, TCR-HLA and TCR-CMV co-occurrence with hypergeometric tests, applying a repertoire-size bias correction to TCR pairs. In a later analysis, false discovery rates were estimated by permuting HLA or CMV assignments 20 times. In a later analysis, co-occurring TCRs were grouped using DBSCAN, with TCRdist sequence similarity added in when clustering inside HLA-allele-positive subsets. Repertoires with fewer than 30,000 or more than 120,000 public chains were left out of co-occurrence clustering, as were roughly five repertoires with anomalous nucleotide sharing. The clones in this table, taken by TCRdb from immuneACCESS, are in-frame only. Not every clone is retained; where verified, under half of the shortfall comes from an unresolved V gene, and the cause of the rest is unknown. Clonal size and the V and J genes are those of that table, whereas D and trimming came from the DNA. Within this sample are 150,000 to 200,000 clones, with around 75% of them counted one time only. The top ten hold 2.5% to 3.5% of the sample.

The cohort consisted of some 730 healthy bone marrow donors. All cohort members were sampled while nominally healthy, although unrecorded immune exposures were likely present. The donor tested CMV seronegative, placing the donor among the 350 to 400 seronegative members of the cohort. A peripheral blood sample was provided by each donor, and peripheral blood mononuclear cells were used for TCR beta sequencing. Genomic DNA extraction from the blood cell samples was performed with the Qiagen DNeasy Blood Extraction Kit. The sequence derives from a male donor in good health and CMV-seronegative. The specimen sequenced was PBMCs.

The nucleotide sequence reads TGCGCCAGCAGCCAAGACCGATCCTCCTATAGCACAGATACGCAGTATTTT. The encoded protein is CASSQDRSSYSTDTQYF. This receptor chain uses TRBV4-1 and TRBJ2-3, with the identity of the D gene unclear. The junction carries 13 bases between V and J, which are trimmed by 0 bases and 0 bases respectively. The CDR3 goes from the cysteine to the phenylalanine over 17 residues. The read is trimmed to its CDR3 DNA, 51 bases read in frame from base 1. The germline V gene supplies CDR1 MGHRA and CDR2 YSYEKL.